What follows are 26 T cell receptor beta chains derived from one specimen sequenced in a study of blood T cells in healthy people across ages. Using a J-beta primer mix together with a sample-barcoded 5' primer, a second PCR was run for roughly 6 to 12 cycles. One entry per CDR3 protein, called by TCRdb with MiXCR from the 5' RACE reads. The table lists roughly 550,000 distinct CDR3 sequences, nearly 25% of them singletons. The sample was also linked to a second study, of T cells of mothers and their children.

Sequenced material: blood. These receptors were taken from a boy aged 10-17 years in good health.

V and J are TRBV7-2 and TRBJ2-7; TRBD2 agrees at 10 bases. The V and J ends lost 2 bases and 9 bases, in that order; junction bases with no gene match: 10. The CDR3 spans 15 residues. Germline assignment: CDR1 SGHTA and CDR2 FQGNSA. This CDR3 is CASSLSGGATSGQYF. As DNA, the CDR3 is TGTGCCAGCAGCTTAAGCGGGGGGGCGACCAGCGGGCAGTACTTC.

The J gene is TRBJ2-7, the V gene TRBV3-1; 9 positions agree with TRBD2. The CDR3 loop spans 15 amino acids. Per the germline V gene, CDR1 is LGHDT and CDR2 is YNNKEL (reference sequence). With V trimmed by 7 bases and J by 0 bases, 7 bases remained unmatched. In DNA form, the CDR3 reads TGTGCCAGCACCATAGCGGGGGATTCCTCCTACGAGCAGTACTTC. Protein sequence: CASTIAGDSSYEQYF.

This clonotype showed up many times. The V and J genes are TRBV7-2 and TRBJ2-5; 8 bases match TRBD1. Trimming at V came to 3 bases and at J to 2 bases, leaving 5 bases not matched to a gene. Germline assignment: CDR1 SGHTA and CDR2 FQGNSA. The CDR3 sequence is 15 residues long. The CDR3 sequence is CASSFRGQGQETQYF. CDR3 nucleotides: TGTGCCAGCAGCTTCAGGGGGCAGGGGCAAGAGACCCAGTACTTC. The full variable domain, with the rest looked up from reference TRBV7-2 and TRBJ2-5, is GAGVSQSPSNKVTEKGKDVELRCDPISGHTALYWYRQSLGQGLEFLIYFQGNSAPDKSGLPSDRFSAERTGGSVSTLTIQRTQQEDSAVYLCASSFRGQGQETQYFGPGTRLLVL.

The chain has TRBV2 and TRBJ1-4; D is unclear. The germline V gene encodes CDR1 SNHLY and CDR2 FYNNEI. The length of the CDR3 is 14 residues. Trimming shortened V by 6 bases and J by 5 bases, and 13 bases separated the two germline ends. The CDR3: CASRMDRENEKLFF. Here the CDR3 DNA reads TGTGCCAGCAGGATGGACCGGGAGAATGAAAAACTGTTTTTT.

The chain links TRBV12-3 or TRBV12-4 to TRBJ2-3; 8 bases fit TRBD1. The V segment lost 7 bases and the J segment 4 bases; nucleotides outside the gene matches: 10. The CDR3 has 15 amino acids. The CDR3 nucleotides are TGTGCCAGCATCCCCACAGGGGGAGCGGCAGATACGCAGTATTTT. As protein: CASIPTGGAADTQYF.

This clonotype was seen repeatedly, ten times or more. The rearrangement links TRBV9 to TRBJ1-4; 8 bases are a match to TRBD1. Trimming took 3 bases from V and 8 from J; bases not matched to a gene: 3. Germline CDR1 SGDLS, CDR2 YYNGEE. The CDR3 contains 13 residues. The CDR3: CASSGGQGEKLFF. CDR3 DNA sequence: TGTGCCAGCAGCGGCGGACAGGGCGAAAAACTGTTTTTT.

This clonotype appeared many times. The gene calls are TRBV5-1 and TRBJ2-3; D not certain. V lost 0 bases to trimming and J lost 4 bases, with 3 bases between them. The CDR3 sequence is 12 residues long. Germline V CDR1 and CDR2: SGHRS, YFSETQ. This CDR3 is CASSLESDTQYF. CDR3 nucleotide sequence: TGCGCCAGCAGCTTGGAATCAGATACGCAGTATTTT. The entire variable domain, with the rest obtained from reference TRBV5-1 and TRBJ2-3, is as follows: KAGVTQTPRYLIKTRGQQVTLSCSPISGHRSVSWYQQTPGQGLQFLFEYFSETQRNKGNFPGRFSGRQFSNSRSEMNVSTLELGDSALYLCASSLESDTQYFGPGTRLTVL.

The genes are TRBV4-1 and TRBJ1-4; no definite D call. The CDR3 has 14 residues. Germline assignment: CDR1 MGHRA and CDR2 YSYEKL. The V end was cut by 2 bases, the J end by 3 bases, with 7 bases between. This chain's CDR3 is CASSQYGSNEKLFF. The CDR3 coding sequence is TGCGCCAGCAGCCAATACGGGTCTAATGAAAAACTGTTTTTT.

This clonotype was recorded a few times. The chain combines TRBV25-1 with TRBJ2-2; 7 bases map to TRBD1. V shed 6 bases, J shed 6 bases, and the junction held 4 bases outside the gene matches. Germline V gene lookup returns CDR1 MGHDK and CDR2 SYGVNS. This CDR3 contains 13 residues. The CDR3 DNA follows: TGTGCCAGCAGACTAACAGGGGCCGGGGAGCTGTTTTTT. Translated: CASRLTGAGELFF.

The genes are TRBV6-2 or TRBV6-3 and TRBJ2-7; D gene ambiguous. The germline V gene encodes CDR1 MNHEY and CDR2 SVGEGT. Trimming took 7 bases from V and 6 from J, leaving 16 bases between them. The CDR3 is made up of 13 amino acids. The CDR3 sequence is CASTTVGPSEQYF. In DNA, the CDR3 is TGTGCCAGCACCACAGTTGGCCCCTCCGAGCAGTACTTC.

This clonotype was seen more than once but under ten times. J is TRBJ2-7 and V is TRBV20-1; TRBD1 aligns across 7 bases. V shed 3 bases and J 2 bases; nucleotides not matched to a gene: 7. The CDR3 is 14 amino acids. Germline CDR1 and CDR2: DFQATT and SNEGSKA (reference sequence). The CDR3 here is CSASWGTAPYEQYF. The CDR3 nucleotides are TGCAGTGCTAGCTGGGGGACAGCGCCCTACGAGCAGTACTTC.

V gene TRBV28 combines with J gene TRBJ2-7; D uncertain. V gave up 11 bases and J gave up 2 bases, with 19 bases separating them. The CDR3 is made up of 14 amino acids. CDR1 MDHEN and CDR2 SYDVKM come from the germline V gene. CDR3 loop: CASLARPPTYEQYF. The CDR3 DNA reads TGTGCCTCACTGGCACGGCCGCCGACCTACGAGCAGTACTTC.

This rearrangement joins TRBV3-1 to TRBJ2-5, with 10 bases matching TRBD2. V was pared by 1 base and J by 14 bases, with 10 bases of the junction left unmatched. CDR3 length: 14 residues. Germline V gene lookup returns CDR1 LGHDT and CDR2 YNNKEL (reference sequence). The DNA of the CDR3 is TGTGCCAGCAGCCAAGGGGCGGATACTAGCGGGATCTACTTC. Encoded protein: CASSQGADTSGIYF.

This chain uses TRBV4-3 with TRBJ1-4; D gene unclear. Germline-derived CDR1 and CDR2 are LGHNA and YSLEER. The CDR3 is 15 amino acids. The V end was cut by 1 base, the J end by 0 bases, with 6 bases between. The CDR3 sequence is CASSQGRTTNEKLFF. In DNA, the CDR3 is TGCGCCAGCAGCCAAGGCCGTACAACTAATGAAAAACTGTTTTTT.

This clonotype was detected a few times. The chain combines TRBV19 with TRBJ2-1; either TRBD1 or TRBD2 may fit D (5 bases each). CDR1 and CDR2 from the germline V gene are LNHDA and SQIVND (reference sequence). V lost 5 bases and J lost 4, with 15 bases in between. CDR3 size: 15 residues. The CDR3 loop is CASSSGPQIYNEQFF. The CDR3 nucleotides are TGTGCCAGTAGTTCGGGACCGCAGATATACAATGAGCAGTTCTTC. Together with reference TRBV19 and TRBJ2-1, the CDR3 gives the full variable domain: DGGITQSPKYLFRKEGQNVTLSCEQNLNHDAMYWYRQDPGQGLRLIYYSQIVNDFQKGDIAEGYSVSREKKESFPLTVTSAQKNPTAFYLCASSSGPQIYNEQFFGPGTRLTVL.

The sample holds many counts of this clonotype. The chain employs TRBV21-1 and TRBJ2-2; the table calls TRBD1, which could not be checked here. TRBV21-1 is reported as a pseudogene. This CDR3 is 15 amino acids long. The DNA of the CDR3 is TGTGCCAGCAGCAAAAGGACAGGGGACACCGGGGAGCTGTTTTTT. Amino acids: CASSKRTGDTGELFF.

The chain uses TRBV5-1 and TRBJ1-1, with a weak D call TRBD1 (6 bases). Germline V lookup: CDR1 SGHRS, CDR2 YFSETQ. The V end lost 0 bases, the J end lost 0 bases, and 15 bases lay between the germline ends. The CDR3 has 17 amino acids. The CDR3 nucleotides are TGCGCCAGCAGCTTGGGGGCAGGGGATCGTGTGAACACTGAAGCTTTCTTT. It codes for CASSLGAGDRVNTEAFF.

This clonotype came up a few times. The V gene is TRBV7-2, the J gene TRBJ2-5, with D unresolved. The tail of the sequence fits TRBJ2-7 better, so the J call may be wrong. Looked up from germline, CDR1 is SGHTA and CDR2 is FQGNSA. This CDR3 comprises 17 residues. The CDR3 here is CASSSRPVVSSGNEQYF. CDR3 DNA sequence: TGTGCCAGCAGCTCCAGGCCAGTGGTGTCTTCAGGAAACGAGCAGTACTTC.

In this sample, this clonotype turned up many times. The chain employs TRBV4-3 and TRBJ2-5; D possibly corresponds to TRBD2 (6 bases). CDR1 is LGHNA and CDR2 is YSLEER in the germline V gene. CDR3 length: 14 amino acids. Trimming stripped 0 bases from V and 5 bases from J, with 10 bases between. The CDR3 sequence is CASSQDAGTETQYF. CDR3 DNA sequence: TGCGCCAGCAGCCAAGATGCGGGGACGGAGACCCAGTACTTC.

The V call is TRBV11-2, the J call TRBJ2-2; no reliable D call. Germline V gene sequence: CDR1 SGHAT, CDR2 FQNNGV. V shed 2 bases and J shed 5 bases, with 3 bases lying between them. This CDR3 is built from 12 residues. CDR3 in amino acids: CASSLKTGELFF. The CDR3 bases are TGTGCCAGCAGCTTAAAAACCGGGGAGCTGTTTTTT.

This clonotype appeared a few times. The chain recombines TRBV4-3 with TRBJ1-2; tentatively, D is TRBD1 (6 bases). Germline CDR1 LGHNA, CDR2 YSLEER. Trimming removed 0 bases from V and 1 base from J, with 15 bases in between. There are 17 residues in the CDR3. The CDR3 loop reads CASSQDPGARINYGYTF. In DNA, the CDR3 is TGCGCCAGCAGCCAAGATCCAGGGGCCCGCATTAACTATGGCTACACCTTC.

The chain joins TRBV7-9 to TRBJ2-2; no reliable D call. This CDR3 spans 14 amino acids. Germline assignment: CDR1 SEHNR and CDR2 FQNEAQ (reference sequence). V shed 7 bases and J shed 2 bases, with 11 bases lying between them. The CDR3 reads CASNPDRNTGELFF. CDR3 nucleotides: TGTGCCAGCAACCCCGATCGAAACACCGGGGAGCTGTTTTTT.

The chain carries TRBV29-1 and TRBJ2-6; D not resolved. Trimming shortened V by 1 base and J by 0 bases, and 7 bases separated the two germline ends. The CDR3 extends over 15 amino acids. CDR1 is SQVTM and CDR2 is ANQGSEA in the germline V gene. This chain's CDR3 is CSVEVWDSGANVLTF. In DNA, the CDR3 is TGCAGCGTTGAAGTATGGGACTCTGGGGCCAACGTCCTGACTTTC.

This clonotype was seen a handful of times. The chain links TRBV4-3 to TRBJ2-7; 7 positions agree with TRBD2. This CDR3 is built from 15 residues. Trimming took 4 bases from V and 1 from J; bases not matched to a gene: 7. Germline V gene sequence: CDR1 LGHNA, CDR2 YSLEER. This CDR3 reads CASSLQISGSYEQYF. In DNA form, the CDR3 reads TGCGCCAGCAGCCTACAAATTAGCGGGTCCTACGAGCAGTACTTC.

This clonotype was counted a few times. CDR3 sequence reads: CASSLRQGGEQYF. The CDR3 DNA follows: TGTGCCAGCAGTTTACGGCAGGGGGGAGAGCAGTACTTC. This chain uses TRBV12-3 or TRBV12-4 with TRBJ2-7; D is possibly TRBD1 (7 bases). The ends were cut back, 2 bases at V and 7 bases at J, with 12 bases in the middle. This CDR3 is 13 amino acids long.

CDR3 sequence reads: CASSPPNPGQTYNEQFF. The CDR3 region has the DNA TGTGCCAGCTCACCACCGAACCCGGGGCAAACCTACAATGAGCAGTTCTTC. The rearrangement uses TRBV18 and TRBJ2-1; D may be TRBD1 or TRBD2 (5 bases each). Germline lookup yields CDR1 KGHSH and CDR2 LQKENI. Deletions cut 0 bases from V and 2 bases from J, with 14 bases between. CDR3 size: 17 residues.